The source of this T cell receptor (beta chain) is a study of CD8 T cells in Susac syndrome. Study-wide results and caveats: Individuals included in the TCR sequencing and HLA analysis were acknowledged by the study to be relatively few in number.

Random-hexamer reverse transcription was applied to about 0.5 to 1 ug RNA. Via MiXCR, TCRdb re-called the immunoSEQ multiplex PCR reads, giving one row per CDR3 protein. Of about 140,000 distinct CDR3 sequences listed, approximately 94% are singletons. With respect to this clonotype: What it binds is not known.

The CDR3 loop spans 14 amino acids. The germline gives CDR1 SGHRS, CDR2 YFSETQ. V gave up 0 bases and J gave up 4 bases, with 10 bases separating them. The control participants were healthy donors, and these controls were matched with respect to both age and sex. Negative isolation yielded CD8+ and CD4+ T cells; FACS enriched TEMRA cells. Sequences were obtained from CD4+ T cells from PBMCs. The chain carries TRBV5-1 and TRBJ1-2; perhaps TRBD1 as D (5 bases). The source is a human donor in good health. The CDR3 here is CASSLEAGGYGYTF. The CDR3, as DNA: TGCGCCAGCAGCTTGGAGGCGGGGGGCTATGGCTACACCTTC.